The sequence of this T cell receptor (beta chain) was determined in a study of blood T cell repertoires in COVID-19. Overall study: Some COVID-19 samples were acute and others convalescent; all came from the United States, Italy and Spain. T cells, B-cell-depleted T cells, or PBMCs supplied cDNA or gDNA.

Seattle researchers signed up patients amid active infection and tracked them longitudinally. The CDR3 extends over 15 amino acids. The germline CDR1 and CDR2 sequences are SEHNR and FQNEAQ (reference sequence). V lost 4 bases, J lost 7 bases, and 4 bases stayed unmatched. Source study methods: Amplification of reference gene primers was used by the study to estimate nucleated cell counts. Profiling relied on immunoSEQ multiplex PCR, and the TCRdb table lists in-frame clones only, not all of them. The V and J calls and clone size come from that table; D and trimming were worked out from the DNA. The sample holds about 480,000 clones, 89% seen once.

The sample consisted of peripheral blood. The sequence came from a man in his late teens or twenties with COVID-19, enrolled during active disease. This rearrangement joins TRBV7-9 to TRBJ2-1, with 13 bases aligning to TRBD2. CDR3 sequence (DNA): TGTGCCAGCAGCTCCAGGACTAGCGGGAGTAATGAGCAGTTCTTC. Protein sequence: CASSSRTSGSNEQFF.